The 31 T cell receptor beta chains below were found in one sample sequenced in a study of blood T cell repertoires in COVID-19. The assay was immunoSEQ multiplex PCR, and TCRdb's table has in-frame clones only and misses some. The repertoire has tens of thousands of clones, 80% to 90% of them found once; the top ten carry around a third. The sequenced sample was peripheral blood. Every receptor here comes from a woman over 75 with COVID-19, enrolled during active disease.

This sequence joins TRBV18 and TRBJ2-7; TRBD1 might be the D (6 bases). Germline values: CDR1 KGHSH, CDR2 LQKENI. V was shortened by 2 bases and J by 3 bases, with 14 bases between the two germline ends. The CDR3 covers 15 residues. The CDR3 DNA is TGTGCCAGCTCACCAAGAGAAGGCAGGGGCTACGAGCAGTACTTC. Translated, it gives CASSPREGRGYEQYF.

The chain couples TRBV4-1 to TRBJ2-2, with 7 bases fitting TRBD2. Germline V CDR1 and CDR2: MGHRA, YSYEKL. The CDR3 is 15 residues long. The V segment lost 1 base and the J segment 5 bases; nucleotides outside the gene matches: 4. CDR3 DNA: TGCGCCAGCAGCCAAGCGGGGGGAGGAACCGGGGAGCTGTTTTTT. It specifies CASSQAGGGTGELFF.

The chain recombines TRBV16 with TRBJ1-2; 7 bases align to TRBD1. Germline loops: CDR1 KGHSY, CDR2 FQNENV. This CDR3 contains 14 residues. V lost 7 bases and J lost 4; bases outside the gene matches: 9. Here the CDR3 DNA reads TGTGCCAGCACAAGACAGGGTGGGAGCTATGGCTACACCTTC. This translates into CASTRQGGSYGYTF.

The chain joins TRBV5-1 to TRBJ2-1, with a possible D match to TRBD2 (6 bases). Germline loops: CDR1 SGHRS, CDR2 YFSETQ. There are 17 residues in the CDR3. Trimming removed 1 base from V and 2 bases from J, with 16 bases in between. CDR3 coding DNA: TGCGCCAGCAGCTTGTATCTAGGGACTCCCGCCTACAATGAGCAGTTCTTC. Translation: CASSLYLGTPAYNEQFF. The full variable domain, rest sourced from reference TRBV5-1 and TRBJ2-1, is KAGVTQTPRYLIKTRGQQVTLSCSPISGHRSVSWYQQTPGQGLQFLFEYFSETQRNKGNFPGRFSGRQFSNSRSEMNVSTLELGDSALYLCASSLYLGTPAYNEQFFGPGTRLTVL.

The genes are TRBV6-5 and TRBJ2-2, with TRBD2 matching 13 bases. V gave up 9 bases and J gave up 8 bases; unmatched junction bases: 3. Germline V CDR1 and CDR2: MNHEY, SVGAGI. The CDR3 is made up of 13 amino acids. The CDR3 DNA reads as TGTGCCAGGGGACTAGCGGGGTTGGGGGAGCTGTTTTTT. It translates to CARGLAGLGELFF.

CDR3 in DNA: TGTGCCAGCAGCTGGCAGGGACTAGGCTACGAGCAGTACTTC. It encodes CASSWQGLGYEQYF. The chain is built from TRBV3-1 (or the pseudogene TRBV3-2) and TRBJ2-7, with TRBD2 matching over 8 bases. The CDR3 consists of 14 residues. J lost 3 bases, V lost 5 bases, and 6 bases had no gene match. CDR1 and CDR2 (germline): LGHDT, YNNKEL (reference sequence).

The chain joins TRBV5-1 to TRBJ2-1; TRBD1 agrees at 7 bases. Trimming took 2 bases from V and 2 from J; bases not matched to a gene: 4. The CDR3 length is 15 residues. Germline CDR1 is SGHRS and CDR2 is YFSETQ. CDR3 amino acids: CASSFGTATYNEQFF. CDR3 nucleotide sequence: TGCGCCAGCAGCTTCGGGACAGCCACCTACAATGAGCAGTTCTTC.

The chain combines TRBV6-1 with TRBJ1-2; D is perhaps TRBD1 (6 bases). The germline V and J ends were trimmed by 4 bases and 6 bases, with 21 bases remaining between them. CDR3 length equals 16 residues. Germline V CDR1 and CDR2: MNHNS, SASEGT. The CDR3 DNA is TGTGCCAGCAGTGGGGATCTTTTCGGGACAAGGGATGGCTACACCTTC. This translates into CASSGDLFGTRDGYTF.

V gene TRBV19 combines with J gene TRBJ2-1; D possibly corresponds to TRBD2 (6 bases). This CDR3 region has 14 residues. The germline gives CDR1 LNHDA, CDR2 SQIVND (reference sequence). With 7 bases removed from V and 3 bases from J, the gap between germline ends came to 13 bases. The CDR3 spells CASNPGGDYNEQFF. The DNA for the CDR3 is TGTGCCAGTAACCCAGGCGGGGACTACAATGAGCAGTTCTTC.

In its sample, this clone was seen a few times. Other DNA sequences in this specimen translate into the identical CDR3. The chain is built from TRBV18 and TRBJ1-5, with D possibly being TRBD1 (6 bases). Germline CDR1 KGHSH, CDR2 LQKENI. The CDR3 is 14 amino acids. The V end was cut by 3 bases, the J end by 7 bases, with 13 bases between. CDR3 sequence: CASSPLGGNQPQHF. The DNA for the CDR3 is TGTGCCAGCTCACCCCTAGGGGGAAACCAGCCCCAGCATTTT.

The J gene is TRBJ2-7, the V gene TRBV4-3; TRBD2 might be the D (5 bases). CDR1 and CDR2 from the germline V gene are LGHNA and YSLEER. This CDR3 comprises 14 residues. Trimming removed 4 bases at V and 3 bases at J, with 13 bases between. CDR3 sequence: CASSRDRAGYEQYF. Written as DNA, the CDR3 is TGCGCCAGCAGCCGCGACCGGGCGGGCTACGAGCAGTACTTC.

V gene TRBV5-1 combines with J gene TRBJ2-7; TRBD2 agrees at 7 bases. Germline V gene data show CDR1 as SGHRS and CDR2 as YFSETQ. The CDR3 loop spans 14 amino acids. V lost 2 bases, J lost 2 bases, and 4 bases stayed unmatched. The CDR3, as DNA: TGCGCCAGCAGCTTTCTAGCGGAGACCTACGAGCAGTACTTC. Residues: CASSFLAETYEQYF.

CDR3 in amino acids: CATSDASGTSGKQYF. The CDR3 DNA is TGTGCCACCAGTGATGCTAGCGGGACGTCGGGGAAGCAGTACTTC. The chain carries TRBV24-1 and TRBJ2-7, with TRBD2 identical over 9 bases. CDR1 and CDR2 from the germline V gene are KGHDR and SFDVKD. This CDR3 spans 15 amino acids. The V and J ends lost 3 bases and 8 bases, in that order; junction bases with no gene match: 10.

The chain uses TRBV2 and TRBJ1-2; 7 nucleotides agree with TRBD1. In germline, CDR1 is SNHLY, CDR2 FYNNEI. V shed 4 bases, J shed 8 bases, and the junction held 7 bases outside the gene matches. There are 13 residues in the CDR3. The CDR3 DNA follows: TGTGCCAGCAGTGTTCCGGCAGGGGGAGGCTACACCTTC. It yields the protein CASSVPAGGGYTF.

The chain recombines TRBV28 with TRBJ1-6; 9 positions match TRBD1. The CDR3 has 15 residues. V lost 2 bases to trimming and J lost 7 bases; unmatched junction nucleotides: 3. CDR1 is MDHEN and CDR2 is SYDVKM in the germline V gene. The CDR3 DNA follows: TGTGCCAGCAGTTTAGGGGACAGGGTGAATTCACCCCTCCACTTT. Translation: CASSLGDRVNSPLHF.

The CDR3 bases are TGCGCCAGCAGCCCCCGGGACAGGGCTCTGATGGCTGAAGCTTTCTTT. This translates into CASSPRDRALMAEAFF. This rearrangement joins TRBV4-1 to TRBJ1-1, with 9 bases identical to TRBD1. The CDR3 runs to 16 residues. Germline CDR1 and CDR2: MGHRA and YSYEKL. V lost 4 bases, J lost 6 bases, and 12 bases stayed unmatched.

V and J are TRBV5-1 and TRBJ2-3, with D possibly being TRBD2 (5 bases). Trimming shortened V by 4 bases and J by 2 bases, and 14 bases separated the two germline ends. The CDR3 spans 15 residues. From germline, CDR1 is SGHRS and CDR2 YFSETQ. CDR3 DNA sequence: TGCGCCAGCAGCCTCCTCGGGATTTCCACAGATACGCAGTATTTT. This encodes CASSLLGISTDTQYF.

The chain carries TRBV11-2 and TRBJ2-7, with D possibly being TRBD1 (6 bases). Germline V gives CDR1 SGHAT, CDR2 FQNNGV. With 3 bases removed from V and 2 bases from J, the gap between germline ends came to 14 bases. This CDR3 comprises 15 residues. CDR3 nucleotides: TGTGCCAGCAGCTTCACATCAACAGGGACCTACGAGCAGTACTTC. Its translation is CASSFTSTGTYEQYF. Using reference TRBV11-2 and TRBJ2-7 for the parts outside the CDR3, the full variable domain is EAGVAQSPRYKIIEKRQSVAFWCNPISGHATLYWYQQILGQGPKLLIQFQNNGVVDDSQLPKDRFSAERLKGVDSTLKIQPAKLEDSAVYLCASSFTSTGTYEQYFGPGTRLTVT.

The chain couples TRBV18 to TRBJ2-7, with TRBD2 as a possible D gene (6 bases). V lost 3 bases and J lost 4, with 13 bases in between. This CDR3 region has 14 residues. Germline assignment: CDR1 KGHSH and CDR2 LQKENI. The CDR3 nucleotides read TGTGCCAGCTCACCCCCGGACGGGAGATACGAGCAGTACTTC. Translation gives CASSPPDGRYEQYF.

The chain carries TRBV9 and TRBJ1-2, with D perhaps matching TRBD1 (5 bases). Trimming took 1 base from V and 7 from J, leaving 11 bases between them. In germline, CDR1 is SGDLS, CDR2 YYNGEE. This CDR3 is 13 amino acids long. The CDR3 protein is CASSVQGMSGYTF. The CDR3 nucleotides are TGTGCCAGCAGCGTACAGGGAATGAGTGGCTACACCTTC.

The chain has TRBV29-1 and TRBJ1-3, with D maybe TRBD1 (5 bases). Trimming cost V 4 bases and J 3 bases, with 13 bases left between them. There are 14 residues in the CDR3. Per the germline V gene, CDR1 is SQVTM and CDR2 is ANQGSEA. The CDR3 spells CSVGAWGDGNTIYF. The CDR3 DNA follows: TGCAGCGTTGGAGCTTGGGGGGATGGAAACACCATATATTTT.

The genes are TRBV28 and TRBJ2-3, with a tentative D call TRBD2 (7 bases). Trimming removed 8 bases from V and 4 bases from J, with 19 bases in between. The CDR3 sequence is 15 residues long. Germline CDR1 is MDHEN and CDR2 is SYDVKM. In nucleotides, the CDR3 is TGTGCCAGCGCCTCCCAAGGAGGGGGGGCAGATACGCAGTATTTT. It specifies CASASQGGGADTQYF.

The rearrangement joins TRBV11-2 to TRBJ2-2; D unclear. The CDR3 is made up of 13 amino acids. V gave up 4 bases and J gave up 2 bases, with 5 bases separating them. Germline V gene lookup returns CDR1 SGHAT and CDR2 FQNNGV. The CDR3 sequence: CASSSTNTGELFF. In nucleotides, the CDR3 is TGTGCCAGCAGCTCTACTAACACCGGGGAGCTGTTTTTT.

This chain links TRBV19 with TRBJ1-3, with TRBD1 as a possible D gene (6 bases). The V gene's germline CDR1 is LNHDA and CDR2 SQIVND (reference sequence). The CDR3 covers 14 residues. Trimming stripped 7 bases from V and 4 bases from J, with 14 bases between. The CDR3 sequence is CASNPGQAGNTIYF. The CDR3 DNA is TGTGCCAGTAATCCGGGACAAGCGGGAAACACCATATATTTT.

The chain recombines TRBV28 with TRBJ2-7; D is possibly TRBD2 (6 bases). The germline CDR1 and CDR2 sequences are MDHEN and SYDVKM. Trimming took off 1 base at V and 3 bases at J, with 10 bases between the two ends. This CDR3 contains 14 residues. The CDR3 loop reads CASSLSAGLYEQYF. As DNA, the CDR3 is TGTGCCAGCAGTTTATCCGCGGGACTCTACGAGCAGTACTTC.

This sequence joins TRBV11-2 and TRBJ1-2, with TRBD1 matching over 9 bases. The CDR3 sequence is 13 residues long. V lost 7 bases and J lost 6; bases outside the gene matches: 6. Germline lookup yields CDR1 SGHAT and CDR2 FQNNGV. In DNA form, the CDR3 reads TGTGCCAGCACGACAACAGGGGGCCATGGCTACACCTTC. This codes for CASTTTGGHGYTF.

This clone was seen only once. This chain connects TRBV7-2 to TRBJ2-3; D ambiguous. The CDR3 length is 14 residues. With 5 bases removed from V and 3 bases from J, the gap between germline ends came to 12 bases. Germline CDR1 and CDR2: SGHTA and FQGNSA. The CDR3 coding sequence is TGTGCCAGCAGCCCCGACTTGAATACAGATACGCAGTATTTT. Translation gives CASSPDLNTDTQYF.

This sequence joins TRBV7-2 and TRBJ2-7, with D hard to call. Per germline, CDR1 SGHTA and CDR2 FQGNSA. The CDR3 length is 13 residues. V was pared by 1 base and J by 7 bases, with 11 bases between. In DNA form, the CDR3 reads TGTGCCAGCAGCTTAGGACTCCTGAGGGAGCAGTACTTC. This encodes CASSLGLLREQYF.

V usage is TRBV6-4 and J usage is TRBJ2-5, with 13 bases fitting TRBD2. Trimming took 0 bases from V and 2 from J; bases not matched to a gene: 3. This CDR3 comprises 17 residues. Per germline, CDR1 MRHNA and CDR2 SNTAGT. CDR3 DNA: TGTGCCAGCAGTGACTCTGGACTAGCGGGGGCTCAAGAGACCCAGTACTTC. Translating it yields CASSDSGLAGAQETQYF.

The chain is built from TRBV6-4 and TRBJ2-4; D possibly corresponds to TRBD1 (5 bases). This CDR3 is 18 amino acids long. The germline V gene encodes CDR1 MRHNA and CDR2 SNTAGT. Trimming took 0 bases from V and 7 from J, leaving 22 bases between them. The CDR3 DNA is TGTGCCAGCAGTGACTCTGGGCAGGACAACCGTAAGGGCAACATTCAGTACTTC. Its translation is CASSDSGQDNRKGNIQYF.

The chain joins TRBV7-8 to TRBJ2-2; possible D gene TRBD1, 6 bases. V shed 5 bases and J shed 5 bases, with 9 bases lying between them. CDR1 is SGHVS, CDR2 FQNEAQ, per germline. The CDR3 runs 13 residues. CDR3 sequence (DNA): TGTGCCAGCAGCCACAGGGAAACCGGGGAGCTGTTTTTT. Amino acid sequence: CASSHRETGELFF.